This TCR beta chain appears in the sequencing data of a study of cytomegalovirus exposure and HLA in healthy donors (dated by TCRdb to between 2016 and 2019). About the investigation overall: A later analysis indicated that the roughly 130 validation repertoires were generated on the platform also employed for the 720 or so repertoires of the first cohort. The aim of the study was to test whether cataloging public T cell receptors could identify signatures of past pathogen exposure. In addition to the first cohort of around 670 subjects, a separate validation cohort of about 120 different subjects was used. The study combined high-throughput TCR immunosequencing, statistical association of individual TCRs with disease status, and machine learning to predict cytomegalovirus infection status. Overall study outcomes, separate from this receptor: A later analysis had no HLA typing for the validation cohort, so co-occurrence there was scored across all 130 or so repertoires. A later analysis found that TCRs clustered in the first cohort also tended to co-occur in the 120 validation repertoires, with 90% to 95% of cluster scores above 0. The classifier was reported to diagnose cytomegalovirus status with high specificity and sensitivity in both the original cohort and the validation cohort. In vitro tests confirmed that a few of the cytomegalovirus-associated TCR beta chains recognize cytomegalovirus antigens. The study gave a list of around 170 TCR beta chains associated with cytomegalovirus. Most TCR sequences were seen in very few donors, while some public TCRs were found in many individuals. The authors suggested that the approach could potentially be extended to other disease states and immunological phenotypes.

Of note for this clone: Its antigen target is currently unknown. No base-level quality is on record; no much larger clone is a single base apart.

Receptor amplification or capture employed the immunoSEQ multiplex PCR assay. On the study's bioinformatics: A statistical classification framework was developed to diagnose cytomegalovirus status using the catalog of TCR beta chain sequences. TCRdb carries this immuneACCESS record with in-frame sequences only. Its versions omit some clonotypes, under half of them owing to an unresolved V gene in the studies checked, with the rest unexplained. Clonal size and the V and J genes are those of that table, whereas D and trimming came from the DNA. The table for this sample lists 200,000 or so clones; approximately 84% of them were counted only once. The top ten clonotypes cover around 6.7% of the sample. Separate from the roughly 700-subject first cohort, the validation cohort of 120 subjects was the group to which the donors belonged. The junction shows trimming of 2 bases on V and 4 bases on J, and the gene matches do not reach 4 bases of it. CDR1 and CDR2 were assigned from the germline V gene as SGHVS and FQNEAQ. The CDR3 contains 14 residues, cysteine and phenylalanine counted. CDR3 DNA is the only sequence kept; it has 42 bases, read in frame from the first base.

The sequence links TRBV7-8 to TRBJ2-7, and TRBD2 aligns with 8 junction nucleotides. The clonotype originates from a man in his late teens or twenties in good health and CMV-seropositive. Sequencing input: PBMCs. This receptor has the CDR3 CASSLSPGGYEQYF. The nucleotides read TGTGCCAGCAGCTTAAGCCCGGGAGGGTACGAGCAGTACTTC.